The text below deals with one T cell receptor beta chain. Symptom resolution, clearance, or two negative PCRs marked donors in Cohort 3 as recovered. The entry originates in a study of blood T cell repertoires in COVID-19. Study-wide background: From the United States, Italy and Spain came samples of acute and convalescent COVID-19. T cells, B-cell-depleted T cells, or PBMCs provided the cDNA or gDNA that served as material.

Germline V gives CDR1 MNHEY, CDR2 SMNVEV (reference sequence). CDR3 length: 13 residues. V was pared by 3 bases and J by 7 bases, with 12 bases between. In the original analysis: How many nucleated cells were present was estimated from reference gene primer amplification. TCRdb keeps only in-frame clones here, not all; method: immunoSEQ multiplex PCR. V and J calls and clone size come straight from that table; D and trimming were deduced from the DNA. The sample includes about 350,000 clones, roughly 90% of them seen just once. Sequenced: PBMCs or T cells enriched from blood (not recorded which). The chain is built from TRBV27 and TRBJ1-1, with D tentatively TRBD1 (6 bases). This receptor was identified in a woman aged 25 to 45 who had recovered from COVID-19. The CDR3 nucleotides read TGTGCCAGCAGTTTGGGGTCAGGGGTTGAAGCTTTCTTT. It encodes CASSLGSGVEAFF.